This entry lists 15 T cell receptor beta chains sequenced from one sample in a study of blood T cell repertoires in COVID-19. The table came from immunoSEQ multiplex PCR; TCRdb's copy has only in-frame clones and leaves some out. This sample carries under 250,000 clones, about 89% of them seen once, and the ten largest clones take roughly 1.6%. The specimen was peripheral blood. The receptors were gathered from a woman aged 55-70 years who had recovered from COVID-19.

The chain employs TRBV7-9 and TRBJ1-4; 8 bases line up with TRBD1. Germline V lookup: CDR1 SEHNR, CDR2 FQNEAQ (reference sequence). CDR3 length: 14 amino acids. J was trimmed by 8 bases and V by 5 bases; bases with no gene match: 7. The CDR3 sequence: CASSDDRGLEKLFF. The DNA for the CDR3 is TGTGCCAGCAGCGACGACAGGGGCTTGGAAAAACTGTTTTTT.

The chain employs TRBV24-1 and TRBJ2-1, with 10 bases that match TRBD2. Germline V gene data show CDR1 as KGHDR and CDR2 as SFDVKD. The V segment lost 2 bases and the J segment 9 bases; nucleotides outside the gene matches: 9. There are 16 residues in the CDR3. The CDR3: CATSDYRAGGPPEQFF. The CDR3 region has the DNA TGTGCCACCAGTGATTATCGAGCGGGGGGGCCGCCTGAGCAGTTCTTC.

V is TRBV19 and J is TRBJ2-7; 8 bases match TRBD2. The J segment lost 3 bases and the V segment lost 3 bases, leaving 13 bases of the junction unmatched. Germline assignment: CDR1 LNHDA and CDR2 SQIVND (reference sequence). The CDR3 consists of 17 residues. In DNA, the CDR3 is TGTGCCAGTAGTATGAGGCTAATTGGAAGCGGGGGCTACGAGCAGTACTTC. Its translation is CASSMRLIGSGGYEQYF. Full variable domain (missing parts from reference TRBV19 and TRBJ2-7): DGGITQSPKYLFRKEGQNVTLSCEQNLNHDAMYWYRQDPGQGLRLIYYSQIVNDFQKGDIAEGYSVSREKKESFPLTVTSAQKNPTAFYLCASSMRLIGSGGYEQYFGPGTRLTVT.

The V gene is TRBV4-1, the J gene TRBJ1-2; D perhaps matches TRBD1 (6 bases). V was clipped by 3 bases and J by 4 bases, with 15 bases between them. This CDR3 has 15 residues. Germline-derived CDR1 and CDR2 are MGHRA and YSYEKL. CDR3 nucleotide sequence: TGCGCCAGCAGCCACCCCTTACGGGGGGCCTATGGCTACACCTTC. It specifies CASSHPLRGAYGYTF.

The chain has TRBV7-2 and TRBJ2-2, with 9 bases aligning to TRBD1. CDR1 is SGHTA, CDR2 FQGNSA, per germline. V dropped 5 bases and J dropped 9; count of bases not matched to a gene: 10. The CDR3 loop spans 15 amino acids. The CDR3 here is CASSVGTGKHRELFF. CDR3 coding DNA: TGTGCCAGCAGCGTCGGGACAGGGAAACACCGGGAGCTGTTTTTT.

The CDR3 nucleotides read TGTGCCAGTAGTCGATCGGACAGCGAAACAGATACGCAGTATTTT. Protein product: CASSRSDSETDTQYF. The chain is built from TRBV19 and TRBJ2-3, with D tentatively TRBD1 (6 bases). Per the germline V gene, CDR1 is LNHDA and CDR2 is SQIVND (reference sequence). CDR3 length: 15 amino acids. The ends were cut back, 5 bases at V and 3 bases at J, with 15 bases in the middle.

The chain employs TRBV7-2 and TRBJ2-5; TRBD2 is a possible D gene (7 bases). There are 14 residues in the CDR3. Trimming removed 0 bases at V and 9 bases at J, with 14 bases between. Germline V CDR1 and CDR2: SGHTA, FQGNSA. In DNA form, the CDR3 reads TGTGCCAGCAGCTTAGCGGGGGGGCTGGGGCCCCAGTACTTC. It encodes CASSLAGGLGPQYF.

The chain recombines TRBV18 with TRBJ1-5; TRBD1 is a possible D gene (6 bases). With 6 bases removed from V and 4 bases from J, the gap between germline ends came to 16 bases. Germline-derived CDR1 and CDR2 are KGHSH and LQKENI. The CDR3 is 15 residues long. CDR3 loop: CASSDRLMGNQPQHF. The CDR3 coding sequence is TGTGCCAGCTCTGACAGGTTAATGGGTAATCAGCCCCAGCATTTT.

The J gene is TRBJ2-7, the V gene TRBV4-2; no firm D call. CDR3 length equals 14 residues. The V and J ends lost 3 bases and 3 bases respectively, with 12 bases between them. The germline V gene has CDR1 LGHNA and CDR2 YNFKEQ. This chain's CDR3 is CASSQAVGVYEQYF. In nucleotides, the CDR3 is TGTGCCAGCAGCCAGGCAGTCGGAGTCTACGAGCAGTACTTC.

This clone was seen more than once but under ten times. The chain carries TRBV4-1 and TRBJ2-2; 8 nucleotides match TRBD1. V trimming: 1 base; J trimming: 6 bases; junction bases outside the gene matches: 4. CDR3 length: 15 residues. Germline lookup yields CDR1 MGHRA and CDR2 YSYEKL. CDR3 protein: CASSQAGGSAGELFF. In DNA form, the CDR3 reads TGCGCCAGCAGCCAAGCAGGGGGCTCAGCCGGGGAGCTGTTTTTT.

This clone was detected once. In DNA form, the CDR3 reads TGTGCCAGCAGTGAAGAGGCAGGGGTTGACACTGAAGCTTTCTTT. Translation gives CASSEEAGVDTEAFF. The rearrangement links TRBV6-1 to TRBJ1-1, with a possible D match to TRBD1 (6 bases). Trimming removed 1 base at V and 3 bases at J, with 12 bases between. CDR1 and CDR2 from the germline V gene are MNHNS and SASEGT. CDR3 size: 15 residues.

The gene calls are TRBV19 and TRBJ1-2; 7 positions match TRBD1. J was trimmed by 8 bases and V by 5 bases; bases with no gene match: 11. The CDR3 consists of 14 residues. Germline V gene lookup returns CDR1 LNHDA and CDR2 SQIVND (reference sequence). The CDR3 DNA follows: TGTGCCAGTAGTGGACAGGCTGTGGTAGGGGGCTACACCTTC. It is translated as CASSGQAVVGGYTF.

The chain couples TRBV28 to TRBJ2-1; 9 bases are shared with TRBD2. The germline gives CDR1 MDHEN, CDR2 SYDVKM. Trimming cost V 5 bases and J 9 bases; bases outside gene matches: 11. The CDR3 consists of 15 residues. CDR3 residues: CASSTFAGGLSEQFF. CDR3 sequence (DNA): TGTGCCAGCAGTACTTTCGCGGGGGGGCTTAGTGAGCAGTTCTTC. The full variable domain, its missing parts supplied by reference TRBV28 and TRBJ2-1, is DVKVTQSSRYLVKRTGEKVFLECVQDMDHENMFWYRQDPGLGLRLIYFSYDVKMKEKGDIPEGYSVSREKKERFSLILESASTNQTSMYLCASSTFAGGLSEQFFGPGTRLTVL.

The chain has TRBV4-2 and TRBJ1-2; no reliable D call. Trimming stripped 0 bases from V and 9 bases from J, with 5 bases between. Germline V gives CDR1 LGHNA, CDR2 YNFKEQ. This CDR3 has 11 amino acids. CDR3: CASSQDYSYTF. In nucleotides, the CDR3 is TGTGCCAGCAGCCAAGATTATAGCTACACCTTC.

This clone occurred once. CDR3 in amino acids: CASSVDRGQETQYF. The DNA for the CDR3 is TGTGCCAGCAGCGTGGACAGGGGCCAAGAGACCCAGTACTTC. This chain links TRBV5-4 with TRBJ2-5; 9 nucleotides line up with TRBD1. The V segment lost 4 bases and the J segment 1 base; nucleotides outside the gene matches: 2. The CDR3 sequence is 14 residues long. Germline lookup yields CDR1 SGHNT and CDR2 YYREEE (reference sequence). Using reference TRBV5-4 and TRBJ2-5 for the parts outside the CDR3, the full variable domain is ETGVTQSPTHLIKTRGQQVTLRCSSQSGHNTVSWYQQALGQGPQFIFQYYREEENGRGNFPPRFSGLQFPNYSSELNVNALELDDSALYLCASSVDRGQETQYFGPGTRLLVL.